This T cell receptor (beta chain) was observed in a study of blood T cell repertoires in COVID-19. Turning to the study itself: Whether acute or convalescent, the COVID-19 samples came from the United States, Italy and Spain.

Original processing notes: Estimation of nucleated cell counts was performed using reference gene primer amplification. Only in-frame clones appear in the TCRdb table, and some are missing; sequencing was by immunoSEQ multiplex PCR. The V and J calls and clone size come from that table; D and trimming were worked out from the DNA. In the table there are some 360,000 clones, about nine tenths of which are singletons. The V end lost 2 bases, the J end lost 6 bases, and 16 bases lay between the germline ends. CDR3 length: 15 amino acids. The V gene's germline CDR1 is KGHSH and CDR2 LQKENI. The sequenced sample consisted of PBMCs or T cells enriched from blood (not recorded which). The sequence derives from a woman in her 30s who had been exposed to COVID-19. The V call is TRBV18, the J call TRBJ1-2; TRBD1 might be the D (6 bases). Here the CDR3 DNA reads TGTGCCAGCTCACCAAGTTTACAGGGTCAACATGGCTACACCTTC. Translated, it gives CASSPSLQGQHGYTF.